A selection of T cell receptor beta chains follows, all from one sample in a study of blood T cells in healthy people across ages. TCRdb reanalysed the 5' RACE reads using MiXCR and keeps one entry per CDR3 protein. This table holds some 1.8 million distinct CDR3 sequences, 30% to 40% found once. Sequencing input: blood. These receptors originate from a human donor in good health. Each CDR3 is given with its conserved first and last residue. Fields, in order: V gene, D gene, clone size, J gene, CDR3 DNA, CDR3 protein. A D gene is named only where the DNA matches it firmly. Some rows mark clone size as missing; the rest say once, few, many or name a class of expanded clone.

>TRBV5-1|NA|NA|TRBJ2-7
TGCGCCAGCAGCCCTCAAACGGGGGACGAGCAGTACTTC
CASSPQTGDEQYF
>TRBV10-3|TRBD2|NA|TRBJ2-1
TGTGCCATCAGTGATCTGAGGGAGGGATACAATGAGCAGTTCTTC
CAISDLREGYNEQFF
>TRBV7-9|NA|few|TRBJ2-1
TGTGCCAGCACCGCGGGTGGATCCTACAATGAGCAGTTCTTC
CASTAGGSYNEQFF
>TRBV20-1|NA|NA|TRBJ1-1
TGCAGTGCTAGCCAGGGGTTGATGAACACTGAAGCTTTCTTT
CSASQGLMNTEAFF
>TRBV29-1|TRBD1|NA|TRBJ1-2
TGCAGCGTTGTAAGGACAGGATTTGGCTACACCTTC
CSVVRTGFGYTF
>TRBV7-9|NA|few|TRBJ2-1
TGTGCCAGCAGCCCCAGGGGCCAGTTTAATGAGCAGTTCTTC
CASSPRGQFNEQFF
>TRBV2|TRBD1|NA|TRBJ2-5
TGTGCCAGCAGTGAACTGGGACAGGGGACCCAGTACTTC
CASSELGQGTQYF
>TRBV10-3|TRBD1|few|TRBJ1-6
TGTGCCATCAGTGAGTCGACAGGGGGCGGAAATTCACCCCTCCACTTT
CAISESTGGGNSPLHF
>TRBV6-5|TRBD1|few|TRBJ2-5
TGTGCCAGCAGTTACGGGACAGGACGAGAGACCCAGTACTTC
CASSYGTGRETQYF
>TRBV20-1|NA|few|TRBJ2-2
TGCAGTGCTAGAGTTCTGGGGGCAGCGAACACCGGGGAGCTGTTTTTT
CSARVLGAANTGELFF
>TRBV7-2|TRBD2|NA|TRBJ2-7
TGTGCCAGCAGCTTACAAGAGCGGGGGTCGGGCGAGCAGTACTTC
CASSLQERGSGEQYF
>TRBV20-1|NA|NA|TRBJ2-7
TGCAGTGCCAGAGATAAAGCGGGCTTGTACGAGCAGTACTTC
CSARDKAGLYEQYF
>TRBV28|NA|NA|TRBJ1-1
TGTGCCAGCAGCCCCCATTGGACTGAAGCTTTCTTT
CASSPHWTEAFF
>TRBV6-4|TRBD2|NA|TRBJ2-1
TGTGCCAGCTCTTGGGTAGCGGGGGCCCCAGAGCAGTTCTTC
CASSWVAGAPEQFF
>TRBV24-1|NA|NA|TRBJ2-7
TGTGCCACCAGTGACCCCTCTAGCTCCTACGAGCAGTACTTC
CATSDPSSSYEQYF
>TRBV9|NA|NA|TRBJ2-7
TGTGCCAGCAGCGTAGGGTGGGACTACGAGCAGTACTTC
CASSVGWDYEQYF
>TRBV5-1|NA|NA|TRBJ2-7
TGCGCCAGCAAATTTTGGGTTGAGCCTCAGTCGGACGAGCAGTACTTC
CASKFWVEPQSDEQYF
>TRBV12-3/TRBV12-4|NA|few|TRBJ1-4
TGTGCCAGCAGACAATCTAATGAAAAACTGTTTTTT
CASRQSNEKLFF
>TRBV6-1|TRBD1|NA|TRBJ1-1
TGTGCCAGCAGCGAACCTACCGGGACAGGGAACACTGAAGCTTTCTTT
CASSEPTGTGNTEAFF
>TRBV29-1|TRBD1|NA|TRBJ1-2
TGCAGCGTTGAAGGCGACAGGGGATACTATGGCTACACCTTC
CSVEGDRGYYGYTF
>TRBV20-1|NA|NA|TRBJ1-1
TGCAGTGCTAACCCCGGGGGACGGACTGAAGCTTTCTTT
CSANPGGRTEAFF
>TRBV5-5|NA|NA|TRBJ1-2
TGTGCCAGCAGCTTTAATTTGGCTAACTATGGCTACACCTTC
CASSFNLANYGYTF
>TRBV12-3/TRBV12-4|NA|many|TRBJ2-7
TGTGCCAGCAGTACAGGGTCCTACGAGCAGTACTTC
CASSTGSYEQYF
>TRBV28|NA|NA|TRBJ2-7
TGTGCCAGCAGGGGTGGGGGGGGCAACTCCTACGAGCAGTACTTC
CASRGGGGNSYEQYF
>TRBV6-2/TRBV6-3|NA|NA|TRBJ1-2
TGTGCCAGCAGCCGCCTACAACGACCATATGGCTACACCTTC
CASSRLQRPYGYTF
>TRBV7-7|TRBD2|NA|TRBJ2-3
TGTGCTAGCAGCTTAGGGATCAGCGGGGACACAGATACGCAGTATTTT
CASSLGISGDTDTQYF
>TRBV7-2|TRBD2|NA|TRBJ2-1
TGTGCCAGCAGCTTAGCTCCGGGGCTAGCGGTCTCCTACGAGCAGTTCTTC
CASSLAPGLAVSYEQFF
>TRBV7-2|TRBD1|few|TRBJ1-1
TGTGCCAGCGCCCGGGGGACAGAGAACACTGAAGCTTTCTTT
CASARGTENTEAFF
>TRBV10-3|NA|NA|TRBJ2-1
TGTACCATCATAGCGGTTGCAGGAAGCTACAATGAGCAGTTCTTC
CTIIAVAGSYNEQFF
>TRBV2|TRBD1|few|TRBJ2-1
TGTGCCAGCAGAACAGGGGGGATAAACAATGAGCAGTTCTTC
CASRTGGINNEQFF